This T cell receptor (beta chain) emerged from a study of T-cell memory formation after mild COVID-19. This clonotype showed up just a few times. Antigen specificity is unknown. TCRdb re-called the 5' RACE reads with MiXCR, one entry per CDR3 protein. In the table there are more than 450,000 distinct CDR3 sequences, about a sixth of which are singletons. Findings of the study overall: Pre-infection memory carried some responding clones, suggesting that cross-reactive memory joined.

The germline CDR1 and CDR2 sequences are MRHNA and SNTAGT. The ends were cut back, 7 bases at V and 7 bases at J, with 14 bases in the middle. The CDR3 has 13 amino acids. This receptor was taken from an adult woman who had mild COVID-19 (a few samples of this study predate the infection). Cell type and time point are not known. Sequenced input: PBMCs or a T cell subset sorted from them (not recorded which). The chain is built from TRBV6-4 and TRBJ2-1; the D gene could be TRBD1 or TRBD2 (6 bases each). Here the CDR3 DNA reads TGTGCCAGCAAGGGTACAGGGAGGAATGAGCAGTTCTTC. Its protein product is CASKGTGRNEQFF.